This TCR beta chain was observed in a study of cytomegalovirus exposure and HLA in healthy donors. Turning to the study itself: Per a later analysis, the 666 first-cohort and under 150 validation repertoires shared one platform.

Separate from the approximately 700-subject first cohort was the roughly 120-subject validation cohort, to which the donors belonged. Trimming shortened V by 5 bases and J by 3 bases, and 14 bases separated the two germline ends. Germline lookup yields CDR1 SGHRS and CDR2 YFSETQ. The CDR3 loop spans 14 amino acids. Measured with immunoSEQ multiplex PCR; TCRdb has only the in-frame clones, and not every one. This table has 200,000 to 250,000 clones, over 80% appearing once. The sequence was obtained from a woman in her twenties or thirties in good health and CMV-seropositive. This chain connects TRBV5-1 to TRBJ2-5, with D tentatively TRBD2 (5 bases). Sequencing was carried out using PBMCs. The CDR3 bases are TGCGCCAGCAGGGGGAGCCTTAATGAAGAGACCCAGTACTTC. Its translation: CASRGSLNEETQYF. The whole variable domain, remainder taken from reference TRBV5-1 and TRBJ2-5, is KAGVTQTPRYLIKTRGQQVTLSCSPISGHRSVSWYQQTPGQGLQFLFEYFSETQRNKGNFPGRFSGRQFSNSRSEMNVSTLELGDSALYLCASRGSLNEETQYFGPGTRLLVL.